By sample share, the clone carrying this T cell receptor beta chain is medium-sized (0.01 to 0.1%). Antigen unknown. The data stem from a study of T cell repertoires in aging, cancer and after chemotherapy. CDR3 length equals 14 residues. V lost 6 bases and J 4 bases, leaving 12 bases between the germline ends. In germline, CDR1 is LNHDA, CDR2 SQIVND (reference sequence). A mixed TRB-A/B primer pool amplified rearranged TRB by multiplex touch-down PCR. TCRdb passed the multiplex PCR reads through MiXCR, listing each CDR3 protein once. The data contain 2,000 or so distinct CDR3 sequences, 25% to 35% of them singletons. Amplification of TCR beta used genomic DNA extracted from peripheral blood. Study-wide findings and caveats: Across the chemotherapy interval, each cancer cohort showed higher median generation probability, suggesting thymic rebound.

Sequenced material: blood. The chain is built from TRBV19 and TRBJ2-2; D is possibly TRBD1 (7 bases). The receptor was isolated from a human donor with a solid tumor. The CDR3 DNA sequence: TGTGCCAGTAGGGCAGGGGGGAGCACCGGGGAGCTGTTTTTT. Translated, it gives CASRAGGSTGELFF.